Below are 20 T cell receptor beta chains sequenced from a single sample in a study of blood T cell repertoires in COVID-19. Assay used: immunoSEQ multiplex PCR; TCRdb lists only in-frame clones, some missing. The data contain 150,000 to 200,000 clones, around 82% of them singletons. Sequenced input: PBMCs or T cells enriched from blood (not recorded which). These receptors originate from a woman in her forties or fifties in a cohort exposed to, infected with or recovered from COVID-19 (not recorded which).

V gene TRBV3-1 (or the pseudogene TRBV3-2) combines with J gene TRBJ2-3; D is unresolved. The CDR3 runs to 13 residues. V lost 4 bases to trimming and J lost 5 bases, with 10 bases between them. The germline V gene has CDR1 LGHDT and CDR2 YNNKEL (reference sequence). As DNA, the CDR3 is TGTGCCAGCAGCCCCGAGTCGAGAGATACGCAGTATTTT. It is translated as CASSPESRDTQYF.

The V and J genes are TRBV5-1 and TRBJ1-3; D gene unclear. Germline CDR1 reads SGHRS; CDR2 reads YFSETQ. The V gene lost 3 bases and the J gene lost 0 bases, with 7 bases spanning the gap. CDR3 length equals 14 residues. CDR3 residues: CASSSGDSGNTIYF. The DNA for the CDR3 is TGCGCCAGCAGCTCGGGTGACTCTGGAAACACCATATATTTT.

The chain uses TRBV7-9 and TRBJ1-3; D is unclear. This CDR3 has 14 residues. The germline CDR1 and CDR2 sequences are SEHNR and FQNEAQ (reference sequence). Trimming took 7 bases from V and 2 from J, leaving 12 bases between them. Written as DNA, the CDR3 is TGTGCCAGCAAACCCCGGAGCCCTGGAAACACCATATATTTT. Residues: CASKPRSPGNTIYF.

The gene calls are TRBV4-1 and TRBJ1-5, with D maybe TRBD1 (5 bases). CDR1 MGHRA and CDR2 YSYEKL come from the germline V gene. V was clipped by 0 bases and J by 0 bases, with 9 bases between them. The CDR3 contains 16 residues. This CDR3 is CASSQDDSYSNQPQHF. CDR3 coding DNA: TGCGCCAGCAGCCAAGATGACAGCTATAGCAATCAGCCCCAGCATTTT.

This rearrangement joins TRBV7-2 to TRBJ2-3; 9 positions match TRBD2. The germline gives CDR1 SGHTA, CDR2 FQGNSA. The CDR3 is 16 amino acids. With V trimmed by 5 bases and J by 7 bases, 13 bases remained unmatched. CDR3: CASSPRGAGGPHTQYF. CDR3 DNA sequence: TGTGCCAGCAGCCCCCGGGGCGCGGGGGGGCCGCATACGCAGTATTTT.

J is TRBJ2-3 and V is TRBV4-3; a weak D match, TRBD2 (6 bases). The ends were cut back, 8 bases at V and 3 bases at J, with 21 bases in the middle. CDR1 is LGHNA and CDR2 is YSLEER in the germline V gene. The CDR3 spans 16 residues. In DNA form, the CDR3 reads TGCGCCAGCGACCAAGTATGGGGGAGGAGGACAGATACGCAGTATTTT. It encodes CASDQVWGRRTDTQYF.

The rearrangement uses TRBV21-1 and TRBJ2-2; TRBD2, the D gene given by the table, was not confirmed from the DNA. TRBV21-1 counts as a pseudogene. The CDR3 is made up of 13 amino acids. The CDR3 reads CASSTNLPGELFF. DNA for the CDR3: TGTGCCAGCAGTACTAACCTCCCCGGGGAGCTGTTTTTT.

V usage is TRBV9 and J usage is TRBJ2-5; D is perhaps TRBD1 (6 bases). The germline V gene has CDR1 SGDLS and CDR2 YYNGEE. The CDR3 consists of 14 residues. Trimming removed 0 bases from V and 2 bases from J, with 8 bases in between. The CDR3 loop reads CASSVGTAQETQYF. The CDR3 DNA reads as TGTGCCAGCAGCGTAGGGACAGCGCAAGAGACCCAGTACTTC.

This clone was found a few times. V usage is TRBV5-4 and J usage is TRBJ1-2; 7 nucleotides match TRBD1. The CDR3 spans 14 residues. CDR1 SGHNT and CDR2 YYREEE come from the germline V gene (reference sequence). V lost 4 bases and J lost 8; bases outside the gene matches: 11. CDR3: CASSGEGAVRGYTF. The CDR3 DNA reads TGTGCCAGCAGCGGAGAGGGGGCTGTACGCGGCTACACCTTC. Variable domain in full (rest from reference TRBV5-4 and TRBJ1-2): ETGVTQSPTHLIKTRGQQVTLRCSSQSGHNTVSWYQQALGQGPQFIFQYYREEENGRGNFPPRFSGLQFPNYSSELNVNALELDDSALYLCASSGEGAVRGYTFGSGTRLTVV.

In its sample, this clone was seen a few times. V usage is TRBV15 and J usage is TRBJ2-6; D perhaps matches TRBD2 (5 bases). V was shortened by 5 bases and J by 4 bases, with 12 bases between the two germline ends. This CDR3 contains 15 residues. Germline CDR1 LNHNV, CDR2 YYDKDF (reference sequence). In DNA form, the CDR3 reads TGTGCCACCAGCGCTCGGAGGATCGGGGCCAACGTCCTGACTTTC. Protein product: CATSARRIGANVLTF.

The V call is TRBV7-8, the J call TRBJ1-5; no clear D. The CDR3 has 20 amino acids. The germline V gene has CDR1 SGHVS and CDR2 FQNEAQ. V was cut by 5 bases and J by 2 bases, with 28 bases left in between. The CDR3 loop is CASSLRPLAGSGGGNQPQHF. The CDR3 nucleotides read TGTGCCAGCAGCCTCCGACCCCTAGCCGGCTCCGGCGGGGGCAATCAGCCCCAGCATTTT.

The DNA for the CDR3 is TGTGCCAGCGGAGTACCGCGGGGGATGACCGGGGAGCTGTTTTTT. This encodes CASGVPRGMTGELFF. The chain has TRBV28 and TRBJ2-2; TRBD2 matches at 7 bases. CDR3 size: 15 residues. From germline, CDR1 is MDHEN and CDR2 SYDVKM. Trimming cost V 8 bases and J 5 bases; bases outside gene matches: 11.

The rearrangement joins TRBV24-1 to TRBJ1-5, with D perhaps TRBD1 (5 bases). V was clipped by 4 bases and J by 6 bases, with 12 bases between them. The CDR3 contains 14 residues. Germline CDR1 and CDR2: KGHDR and SFDVKD. The chain's CDR3 is CATSDPGSAQPQHF. CDR3 DNA: TGTGCCACCAGTGACCCAGGGTCAGCTCAGCCCCAGCATTTT.

V usage is TRBV9 and J usage is TRBJ2-2; 8 bases fit TRBD2. This CDR3 contains 16 residues. J was trimmed by 1 base and V by 4 bases; bases with no gene match: 6. From germline, CDR1 is SGDLS and CDR2 YYNGEE. The CDR3 sequence: CASSQRGGQNTGELFF. The CDR3 nucleotides are TGTGCCAGCAGCCAACGGGGGGGCCAGAACACCGGGGAGCTGTTTTTT. Variable domain in full (rest from reference TRBV9 and TRBJ2-2): DSGVTQTPKHLITATGQRVTLRCSPRSGDLSVYWYQQSLDQGLQFLIQYYNGEERAKGNILERFSAQQFPDLHSELNLSSLELGDSALYFCASSQRGGQNTGELFFGEGSRLTVL.

The chain carries TRBV7-9 and TRBJ1-1, with D possibly TRBD1 on 6 matching bases. Trimming shortened V by 4 bases and J by 0 bases, and 15 bases separated the two germline ends. Germline V gene data show CDR1 as SEHNR and CDR2 as FQNEAQ (reference sequence). The CDR3 extends over 16 amino acids. The CDR3 region has the DNA TGTGCCAGCAGCTCGGGGGGCCCTCTTATGAACACTGAAGCTTTCTTT. It translates to CASSSGGPLMNTEAFF.

V and J are TRBV29-1 and TRBJ1-1; D not resolved. Trimming took off 2 bases at V and 5 bases at J, with 18 bases between the two ends. Germline values: CDR1 SQVTM, CDR2 ANQGSEA. The CDR3 loop spans 15 amino acids. The CDR3 sequence is CSVELLGLSGTEAFF. The CDR3 DNA reads as TGCAGCGTTGAACTTTTGGGTCTGTCGGGGACTGAAGCTTTCTTT.

This CDR3 is CASSHRDREYF. The CDR3 coding sequence is TGTGCCAGCAGCCACCGGGACAGAGAGTACTTC. The rearrangement joins TRBV14 to TRBJ2-7; 7 positions match TRBD1. V lost 3 bases, J lost 11 bases, and 4 bases stayed unmatched. Germline V gene data show CDR1 as SGHDN and CDR2 as FVKESK. CDR3 length: 11 amino acids.

This rearrangement joins TRBV5-1 to TRBJ2-3; perhaps TRBD1 as D (6 bases). This CDR3 comprises 16 residues. V shed 1 base and J shed 3 bases, with 15 bases lying between them. Germline values: CDR1 SGHRS, CDR2 YFSETQ. The CDR3 bases are TGCGCCAGCAGCTTGACAGGGAAGGTTAGGACAGATACGCAGTATTTT. Translating gives CASSLTGKVRTDTQYF.

The V call is TRBV5-1, the J call TRBJ1-5; 7 bases agree with TRBD1. J gave up 0 bases and V 4 bases, and 7 bases lay outside the gene matches. The germline gives CDR1 SGHRS, CDR2 YFSETQ. The CDR3 sequence is 16 residues long. The CDR3 sequence is CASSPGTEYSNQPQHF. CDR3 nucleotides: TGCGCCAGCAGCCCTGGGACAGAGTATAGCAATCAGCCCCAGCATTTT.

V usage is TRBV28 and J usage is TRBJ2-7; 9 nucleotides match TRBD2. Germline lookup yields CDR1 MDHEN and CDR2 SYDVKM. The V and J ends lost 5 bases and 3 bases, in that order; junction bases with no gene match: 8. The CDR3 runs 15 residues. CDR3 DNA: TGTGCCAGCAGTACGCCTAGCGGGGATATCTACGAGCAGTACTTC. Translated: CASSTPSGDIYEQYF.